This TCR beta chain is drawn from a study of beta chain features in type 1 diabetes. The germline CDR1 and CDR2 sequences are SQVTM and ANQGSEA. The CDR3 loop spans 15 amino acids. Concerning this clone itself: At one of its ends the junction is not consistent with the germline gene, which may arise from a read error.

Expressed TCRB transcripts got sequenced, as all isolated RNA was reverse transcribed. Data came from immunoSEQ multiplex PCR; TCRdb stores just in-frame clones and leaves some out. The sample consists of 40,000 to 45,000 clones, over 50% of them appearing once. This sequence was found in a woman between 18 and 30 years old in good health. The V call is TRBV29-1, the J call TRBJ2-7; 8 bases match TRBD2. The sample was Tregs from blood. The CDR3 region has the DNA TGCAGCGTCGAAGGCTTCCGGGGACTAGCCTACGAGCAGTACTTC. Translation: CSVEGFRGLAYEQYF.